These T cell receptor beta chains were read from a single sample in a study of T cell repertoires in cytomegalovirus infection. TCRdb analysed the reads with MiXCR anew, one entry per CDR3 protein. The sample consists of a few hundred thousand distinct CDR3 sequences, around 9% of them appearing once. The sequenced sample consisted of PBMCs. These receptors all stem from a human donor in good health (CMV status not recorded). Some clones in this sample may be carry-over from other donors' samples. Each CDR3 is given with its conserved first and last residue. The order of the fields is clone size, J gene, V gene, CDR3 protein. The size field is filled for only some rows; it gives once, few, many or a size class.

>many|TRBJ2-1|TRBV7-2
CASSLMPGGGEQFF
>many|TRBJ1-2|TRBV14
CASSYSTGTPNYGYTF
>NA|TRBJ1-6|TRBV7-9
CASSSRTGTWSPLHF
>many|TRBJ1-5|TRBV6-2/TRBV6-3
CASSYGVMTGAGQPQHF
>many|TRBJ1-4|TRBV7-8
CASSLGGQGTNEKLFF
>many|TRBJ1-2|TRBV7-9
CASSLGQGNGYTF
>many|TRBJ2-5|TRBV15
CATSRPGHQETQYF
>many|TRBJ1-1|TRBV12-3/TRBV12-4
CASSPDRGRTEAFF
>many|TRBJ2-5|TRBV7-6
CASSPNSLLRETQYF
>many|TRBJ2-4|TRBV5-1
CASSRDRVNPKAKNIQYF
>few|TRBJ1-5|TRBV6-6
CASSPGSGNQPQHF
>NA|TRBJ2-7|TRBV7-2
CASSLMAGETYEQYF
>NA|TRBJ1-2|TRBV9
CASSTMGPGGYTF
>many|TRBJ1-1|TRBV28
CASSRTGWDTEAFF
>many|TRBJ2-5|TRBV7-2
CASSPRTSGRGETQYF
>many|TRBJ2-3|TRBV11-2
CASSLHRNSDTQYF
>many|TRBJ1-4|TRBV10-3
CAISEAIRERLFF